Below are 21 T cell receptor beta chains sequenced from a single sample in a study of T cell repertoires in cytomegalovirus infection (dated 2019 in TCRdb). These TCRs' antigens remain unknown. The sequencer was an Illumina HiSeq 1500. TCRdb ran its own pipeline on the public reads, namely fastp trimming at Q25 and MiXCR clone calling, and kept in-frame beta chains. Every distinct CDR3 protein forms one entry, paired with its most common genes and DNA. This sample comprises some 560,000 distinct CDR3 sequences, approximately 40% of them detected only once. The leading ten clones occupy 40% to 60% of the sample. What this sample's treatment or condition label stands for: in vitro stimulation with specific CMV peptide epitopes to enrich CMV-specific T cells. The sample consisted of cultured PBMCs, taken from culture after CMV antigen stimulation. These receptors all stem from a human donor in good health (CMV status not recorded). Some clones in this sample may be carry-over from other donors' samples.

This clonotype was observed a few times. The CDR3 DNA reads as TGTGCCAGCTGGTGGGCCCTAGCGGGGAGCTCCTACAATGAGCAGTTCTTC. Its translation is CASWWALAGSSYNEQFF. The chain links TRBV6-2 or TRBV6-3 to TRBJ2-1; TRBD2 matches at 9 bases. Germline V gives CDR1 MNHEY, CDR2 SVGEGT. This CDR3 has 17 amino acids. The trim removed 8 bases at V and 0 bases at J, leaving 11 bases unmatched.

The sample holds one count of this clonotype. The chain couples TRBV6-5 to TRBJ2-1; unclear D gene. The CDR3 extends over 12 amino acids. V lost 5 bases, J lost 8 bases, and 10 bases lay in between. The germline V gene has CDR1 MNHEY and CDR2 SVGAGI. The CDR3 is CASSIGADEQFF. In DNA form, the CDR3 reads TGTGCCAGCAGTATTGGCGCGGATGAGCAGTTCTTC.

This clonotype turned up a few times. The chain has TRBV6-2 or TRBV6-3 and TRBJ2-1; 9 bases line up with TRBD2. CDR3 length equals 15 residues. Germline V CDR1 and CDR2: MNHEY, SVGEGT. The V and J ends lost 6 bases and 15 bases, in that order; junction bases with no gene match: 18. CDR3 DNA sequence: TGTGCCAGCAGCCAAGGGACTAGCTCCCCTCCTAGGCCGTTCTTC. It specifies CASSQGTSSPPRPFF.

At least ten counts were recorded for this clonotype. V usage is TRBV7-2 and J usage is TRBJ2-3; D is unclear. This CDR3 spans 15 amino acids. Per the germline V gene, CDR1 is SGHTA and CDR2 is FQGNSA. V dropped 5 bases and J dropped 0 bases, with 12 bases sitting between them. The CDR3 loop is CASSPIASSTDTQYF. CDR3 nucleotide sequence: TGTGCCAGCAGCCCTATCGCGAGCAGCACAGATACGCAGTATTTT.

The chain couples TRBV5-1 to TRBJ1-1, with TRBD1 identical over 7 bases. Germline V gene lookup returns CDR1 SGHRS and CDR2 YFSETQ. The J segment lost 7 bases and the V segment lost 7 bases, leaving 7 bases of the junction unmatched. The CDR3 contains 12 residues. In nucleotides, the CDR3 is TGCGCCAGCTCGACAGGGAACGGTGAAGCTTTCTTT. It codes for CASSTGNGEAFF.

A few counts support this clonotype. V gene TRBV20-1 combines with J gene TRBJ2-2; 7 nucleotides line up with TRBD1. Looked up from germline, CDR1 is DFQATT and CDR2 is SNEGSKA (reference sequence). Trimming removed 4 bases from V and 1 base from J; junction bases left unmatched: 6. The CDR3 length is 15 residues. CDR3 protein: CSATWDSLNTGELFF. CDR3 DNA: TGCAGTGCTACCTGGGACAGCCTGAACACCGGGGAGCTGTTTTTT.

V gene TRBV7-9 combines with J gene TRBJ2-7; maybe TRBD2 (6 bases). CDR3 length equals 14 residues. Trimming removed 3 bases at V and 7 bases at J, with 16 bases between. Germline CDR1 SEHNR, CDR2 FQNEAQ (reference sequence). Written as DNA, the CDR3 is TGTGCCAGCAGCTTCATGGCCGGGGCGGGAGAGCAGTACTTC. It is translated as CASSFMAGAGEQYF. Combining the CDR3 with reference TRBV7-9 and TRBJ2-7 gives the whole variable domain DTGVSQNPRHKITKRGQNVTFRCDPISEHNRLYWYRQTLGQGPEFLTYFQNEAQLEKSRLLSDRFSAERPKGSFSTLEIQRTEQGDSAMYLCASSFMAGAGEQYFGPGTRLTVT.

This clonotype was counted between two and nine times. CDR3 protein: CASSQQGSQTEAFF. The CDR3 DNA follows: TGTGCCAGCAGCCAACAGGGTAGCCAAACTGAAGCTTTCTTT. The chain recombines TRBV11-2 with TRBJ1-1; D might be TRBD1 (6 bases). CDR3 length equals 14 residues. CDR1 and CDR2 (germline): SGHAT, FQNNGV. V lost 5 bases and J 5 bases, leaving 15 bases between the germline ends.

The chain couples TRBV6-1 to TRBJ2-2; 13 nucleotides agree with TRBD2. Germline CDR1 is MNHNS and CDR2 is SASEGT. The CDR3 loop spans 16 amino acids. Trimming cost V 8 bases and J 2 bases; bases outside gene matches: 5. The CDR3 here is CASRGLAGRNTGELFF. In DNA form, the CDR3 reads TGTGCCAGCCGGGGACTAGCGGGGAGAAACACCGGGGAGCTGTTTTTT.

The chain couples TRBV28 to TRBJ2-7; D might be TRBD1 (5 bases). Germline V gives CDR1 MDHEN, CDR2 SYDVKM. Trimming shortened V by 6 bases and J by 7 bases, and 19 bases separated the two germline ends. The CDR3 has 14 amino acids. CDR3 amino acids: CASSSQGSSNEQYF. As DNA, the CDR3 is TGTGCCAGCAGCTCGCAGGGTTCTTCAAATGAGCAGTACTTC.

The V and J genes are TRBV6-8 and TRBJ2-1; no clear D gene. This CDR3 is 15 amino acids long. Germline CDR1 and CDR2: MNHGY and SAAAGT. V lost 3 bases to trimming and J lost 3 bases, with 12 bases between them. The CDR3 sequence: CASSYVRPIYNEQFF. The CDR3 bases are TGTGCCAGCAGTTATGTCAGACCCATCTACAATGAGCAGTTCTTC.

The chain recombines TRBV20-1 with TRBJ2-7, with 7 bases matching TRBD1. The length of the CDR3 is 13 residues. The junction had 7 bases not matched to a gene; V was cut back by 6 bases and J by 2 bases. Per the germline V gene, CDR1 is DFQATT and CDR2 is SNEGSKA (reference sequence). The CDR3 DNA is TGCAGTGCCCCCCGACAGGGTACCTACGAGCAGTACTTC. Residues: CSAPRQGTYEQYF.

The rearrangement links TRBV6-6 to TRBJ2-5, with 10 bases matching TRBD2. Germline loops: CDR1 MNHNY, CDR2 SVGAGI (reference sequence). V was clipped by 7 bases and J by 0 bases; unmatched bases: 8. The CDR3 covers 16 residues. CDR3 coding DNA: TGTGCCAGCACCTTACTAGCGGGGACTAACCAAGAGACCCAGTACTTC. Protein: CASTLLAGTNQETQYF.

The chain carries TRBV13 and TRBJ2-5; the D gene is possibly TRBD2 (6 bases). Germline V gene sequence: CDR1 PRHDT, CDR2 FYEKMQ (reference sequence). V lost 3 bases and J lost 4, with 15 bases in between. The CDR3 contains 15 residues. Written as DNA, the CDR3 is TGTGCCAGCAGCTTCCGAGCGGGTTTAGGAGAGACCCAGTACTTC. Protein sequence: CASSFRAGLGETQYF. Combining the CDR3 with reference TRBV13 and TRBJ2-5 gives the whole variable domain AAGVIQSPRHLIKEKRETATLKCYPIPRHDTVYWYQQGPGQDPQFLISFYEKMQSDKGSIPDRFSAQQFSDYHSELNMSSLELGDSALYFCASSFRAGLGETQYFGPGTRLLVL.

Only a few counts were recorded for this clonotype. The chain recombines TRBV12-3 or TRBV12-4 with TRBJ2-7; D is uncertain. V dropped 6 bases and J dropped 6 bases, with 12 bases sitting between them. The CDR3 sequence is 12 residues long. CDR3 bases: TGTGCCAGCAGCCCCCTTTTAGGCGAGCAGTACTTC. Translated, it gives CASSPLLGEQYF.

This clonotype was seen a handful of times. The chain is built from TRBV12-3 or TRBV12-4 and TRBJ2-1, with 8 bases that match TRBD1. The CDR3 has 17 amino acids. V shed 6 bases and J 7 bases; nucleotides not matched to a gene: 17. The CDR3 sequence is CASSKRMTGQGPNEQFF. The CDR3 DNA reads TGTGCCAGCAGCAAGAGAATGACAGGACAGGGCCCGAATGAGCAGTTCTTC.

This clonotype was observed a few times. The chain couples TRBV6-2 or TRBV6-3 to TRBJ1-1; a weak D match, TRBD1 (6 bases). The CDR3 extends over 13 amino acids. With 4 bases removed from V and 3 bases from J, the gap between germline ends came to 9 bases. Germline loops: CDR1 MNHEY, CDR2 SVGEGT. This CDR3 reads CASSLDSYTEAFF. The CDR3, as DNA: TGTGCCAGCAGTTTGGACAGCTACACTGAAGCTTTCTTT.

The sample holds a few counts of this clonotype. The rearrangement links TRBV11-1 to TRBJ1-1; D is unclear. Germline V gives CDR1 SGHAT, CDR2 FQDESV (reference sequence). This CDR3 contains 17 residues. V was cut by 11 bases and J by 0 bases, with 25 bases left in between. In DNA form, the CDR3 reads TGTGCCCGCATGCCCCCCTGGCAGGCACCCATGAACACTGAAGCTTTCTTT. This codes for CARMPPWQAPMNTEAFF.

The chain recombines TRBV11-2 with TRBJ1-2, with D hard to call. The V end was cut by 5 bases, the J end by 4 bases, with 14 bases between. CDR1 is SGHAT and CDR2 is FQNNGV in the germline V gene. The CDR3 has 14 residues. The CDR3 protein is CASSQVFQTYGYTF. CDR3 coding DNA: TGTGCCAGCAGCCAAGTATTTCAGACCTATGGCTACACCTTC.

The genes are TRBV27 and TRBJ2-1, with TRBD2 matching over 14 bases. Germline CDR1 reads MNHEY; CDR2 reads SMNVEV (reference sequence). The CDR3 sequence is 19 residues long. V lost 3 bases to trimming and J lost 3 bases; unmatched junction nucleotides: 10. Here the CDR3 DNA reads TGTGCCAGCAGTTTTGGCGCGGGGACTAGCGGGAGCCTCTACAATGAGCAGTTCTTC. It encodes CASSFGAGTSGSLYNEQFF.

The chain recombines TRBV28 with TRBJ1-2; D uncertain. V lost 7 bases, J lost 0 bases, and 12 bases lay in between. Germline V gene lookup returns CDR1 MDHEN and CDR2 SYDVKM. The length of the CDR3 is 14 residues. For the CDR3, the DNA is TGTGCCAGCAATCCCCTCGGGACTAACTATGGCTACACCTTC. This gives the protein CASNPLGTNYGYTF.